The present TCR beta chain was sequenced within a study of Graves' ophthalmopathy and Graves' hyperthyroidism. Newly diagnosed, the hyperthyroidism patients had under 2 months' duration and were aged 18 to 65. Researchers took RNA transcripts and amplified TCR beta CDR3 regions from them. RT-PCR with HTBI primers came first, then second-round multiplex PCR. MiXCR, run by TCRdb on the multiplex PCR reads, gives a single entry per CDR3 protein. The repertoire holds a few hundred thousand distinct CDR3 sequences, less than 45% seen once, with 4% to 5% in the top ten. The CDR3 contains 13 residues. Per the germline V gene, CDR1 is ENHRY and CDR2 is SYGVKD. With V trimmed by 6 bases and J by 7 bases, 6 bases remained unmatched.

Sequencing was performed on peripheral blood or thyroid tissue (not recorded which). This chain joins TRBV10-3 and TRBJ2-5, with 9 bases aligning to TRBD2. The sequence came from an adult man with Graves' hyperthyroidism. Here the CDR3 reads CAIRRDSGRTQYF. The DNA for the CDR3 is TGTGCCATCAGACGGGATAGCGGGAGGACCCAGTACTTC.